These T cell receptor beta chains were read from a single sample in a study of blood T cell repertoires in COVID-19. TCRdb's table, derived via immunoSEQ multiplex PCR, lists solely in-frame clones and lacks some. The table lists some 290,000 clones, 90% of them singletons. Sequencing was performed on peripheral blood. These receptors were collected from a woman aged 30 to 39 with COVID-19, enrolled during active disease. The CDR3 runs from the conserved cysteine through the conserved F or W. A D gene is named only where the DNA matches it firmly. Rows may omit the clone size; those that give it use once, few, many or a size class.

CDR3: CASSQQDNNQPQHF; DNA: TGCGCCAGCAGCCAACAGGACAACAATCAGCCCCAGCATTTT; V: TRBV4-1; size: NA; D: NA; J: TRBJ1-5; length: 14
CDR3: CSASDPSGRAVYNEQFF; DNA: TGCAGTGCTAGTGACCCTAGCGGGAGGGCCGTCTACAATGAGCAGTTCTTC; V: TRBV20-1; size: NA; D: TRBD2; J: TRBJ2-1; length: 17
CDR3: CASSQEFRDTGELFF; DNA: TGTGCCAGCAGCCAAGAATTCAGGGACACCGGGGAGCTGTTTTTT; V: TRBV3-1/TRBV3-2; size: NA; D: NA; J: TRBJ2-2; length: 15
CDR3: CASRRGHQETQYF; DNA: TGTGCAAGTCGCCGTGGCCACCAAGAGACCCAGTACTTC; V: TRBV12-2; size: NA; D: NA; J: TRBJ2-5; length: 13
CDR3: CASRAGTSGTYEQFF; DNA: TGTGCCAGCAGGGCCGGGACTAGCGGGACATATGAGCAGTTCTTC; V: TRBV2; size: NA; D: TRBD2; J: TRBJ2-1; length: 15
CDR3: CASSRGGSRLEQFF; DNA: TGTGCCAGCAGCCGCGGCGGGTCCCGCCTCGAGCAGTTCTTC; V: TRBV11-2; size: NA; D: NA; J: TRBJ2-1; length: 14
CDR3: CASSNGGNYNEQFF; DNA: TGTGCCAGCAGCAACGGCGGGAATTACAATGAGCAGTTCTTC; V: TRBV3-1/TRBV3-2; size: NA; D: NA; J: TRBJ2-1; length: 14
CDR3: CASRSTVEAFF; DNA: TGTGCCAGCAGGTCGACAGTTGAAGCTTTCTTT; V: TRBV28; size: NA; D: NA; J: TRBJ1-1; length: 11
CDR3: CASSLSNTEAFF; DNA: TGTGCCAGCAGCTTATCAAACACTGAAGCTTTCTTT; V: TRBV7-9; size: NA; D: NA; J: TRBJ1-1; length: 12
CDR3: CASSPSGNEQFF; DNA: TGTGCCAGCAGCCCTAGCGGGAATGAGCAGTTCTTC; V: TRBV14; size: NA; D: TRBD2; J: TRBJ2-1; length: 12
CDR3: CASSVEGHPTDTQYF; DNA: TGTGCCAGCAGCGTAGAGGGGCACCCCACAGATACGCAGTATTTT; V: TRBV9; size: NA; D: NA; J: TRBJ2-3; length: 15
CDR3: CSVEGERSNTGELFF; DNA: TGCAGCGTTGAAGGGGAGAGATCGAACACCGGGGAGCTGTTTTTT; V: TRBV29-1; size: few; D: NA; J: TRBJ2-2; length: 15
CDR3: CASSSRQGGYSPLHF; DNA: TGTGCCAGTAGTAGCAGACAGGGTGGATATTCACCCCTCCACTTT; V: TRBV19; size: NA; D: TRBD1; J: TRBJ1-6; length: 15
CDR3: CASSQDLSATVLNSPLHF; DNA: TGTGCCAGCAGCCAAGATCTTTCAGCGACAGTTCTTAATTCACCCCTCCACTTT; V: TRBV4-2; size: NA; D: NA; J: TRBJ1-6; length: 18